This T cell receptor beta chain derives from a study of cytomegalovirus exposure and HLA in healthy donors. General observations from the study: Researchers had no immune exposure information except CMV serostatus available.

The germline V gene encodes CDR1 SGHTA and CDR2 FQGNSA. Trimming removed 2 bases from V and 5 bases from J, with 15 bases in between. The CDR3 consists of 15 residues. PCR amplification relied on 60 Vbeta primers (plus 13 Jbeta primers). Method: immunoSEQ multiplex PCR; TCRdb's copy keeps in-frame clones and lacks some. This sample has 75,000 to 90,000 clones, with 55% to 65% found just once. For this clone: What it binds is not known.

The sequencing sample was made of PBMCs. The receptor comes from a woman aged 40 to 49 in good health and CMV-seropositive. The chain carries TRBV7-2 and TRBJ2-5, with D possibly being TRBD2 (6 bases). The CDR3 region is CASSLSSGSRETQYF. As DNA, the CDR3 is TGTGCCAGCAGCTTATCCTCCGGGAGTCGGGAGACCCAGTACTTC.